Below, 21 T cell receptor beta chains from the same sample are listed, as sequenced in a study of blood T cell repertoires in COVID-19. TCRdb's copy holds only in-frame clones and misses some; the assay was immunoSEQ multiplex PCR. The table shows about 88,000 clones, with 88% occurring only once. Sequenced: peripheral blood. The receptors here all came from an elderly woman with acute or convalescent COVID-19.

The chain uses TRBV18 and TRBJ1-3; D not certain. Looked up from germline, CDR1 is KGHSH and CDR2 is LQKENI. This CDR3 contains 18 residues. V was trimmed by 3 bases and J by 0 bases, leaving 18 bases between them. CDR3 coding DNA: TGTGCCAGCTCACCTATAGATCCGGCAGGTACCTCTGGAAACACCATATATTTT. This translates into CASSPIDPAGTSGNTIYF.

This chain uses TRBV5-1 with TRBJ2-3; D is perhaps TRBD1 (5 bases). The CDR3 is 15 residues long. Per the germline V gene, CDR1 is SGHRS and CDR2 is YFSETQ. Trimming left V 3 bases short and J 5 bases short, with 16 bases between. In DNA form, the CDR3 reads TGCGCCAGCAGCTCCTGGCAGGGTGATCAAGATACGCAGTATTTT. Translation: CASSSWQGDQDTQYF. The entire variable domain, with the rest obtained from reference TRBV5-1 and TRBJ2-3, is as follows: KAGVTQTPRYLIKTRGQQVTLSCSPISGHRSVSWYQQTPGQGLQFLFEYFSETQRNKGNFPGRFSGRQFSNSRSEMNVSTLELGDSALYLCASSSWQGDQDTQYFGPGTRLTVL.

This chain links TRBV7-9 with TRBJ1-2; tentatively, D is TRBD1 (5 bases). The V end lost 4 bases, the J end lost 3 bases, and 12 bases lay between the germline ends. The CDR3 consists of 14 residues. Per the germline V gene, CDR1 is SEHNR and CDR2 is FQNEAQ (reference sequence). Written as DNA, the CDR3 is TGTGCCAGCAGCTACGCCGGGGGAGACTATGGCTACACCTTC. This sequence encodes CASSYAGGDYGYTF.

The chain carries TRBV10-2 and TRBJ2-1, with a weak D call TRBD1 (5 bases). The CDR3 contains 14 residues. The V gene lost 2 bases and the J gene lost 6 bases, with 11 bases spanning the gap. CDR1 and CDR2 (germline): WSHSY, SAAADI. This chain's CDR3 is CASSEGAFGNEQFF. The DNA of the CDR3 is TGCGCCAGCAGTGAGGGGGCTTTCGGCAATGAGCAGTTCTTC.

The chain has TRBV4-3 and TRBJ1-2; possibly TRBD1 for D (6 bases). V lost 1 base, J lost 4 bases, and 16 bases lay in between. The germline gives CDR1 LGHNA, CDR2 YSLEER. This CDR3 region has 16 residues. CDR3 in amino acids: CASSQALIGQLYGYTF. The CDR3 coding sequence is TGCGCCAGCAGCCAAGCCTTAATAGGACAGCTCTATGGCTACACCTTC.

The V gene is TRBV28, the J gene TRBJ2-1, with 9 bases that match TRBD1. V shed 9 bases, J shed 9 bases, and the junction held 9 bases outside the gene matches. Germline-derived CDR1 and CDR2 are MDHEN and SYDVKM. CDR3 length equals 13 residues. The CDR3 region is CASYRGRLGEQFF. Written as DNA, the CDR3 is TGTGCCAGTTACAGGGGGCGTCTGGGTGAGCAGTTCTTC.

This sequence joins TRBV10-3 and TRBJ1-5, with 7 positions matching TRBD1. CDR1 is ENHRY, CDR2 SYGVKD, per germline. The CDR3 runs to 13 residues. J gave up 1 base and V 8 bases, and 2 bases lay outside the gene matches. The CDR3 DNA reads as TGTGCCATCCAGGGACAGAGCAATCAGCCCCAGCATTTT. Residues: CAIQGQSNQPQHF.

The chain combines TRBV7-9 with TRBJ1-1; TRBD1 agrees at 7 bases. J gave up 7 bases and V 1 base, and 9 bases lay outside the gene matches. Germline loops: CDR1 SEHNR, CDR2 FQNEAQ (reference sequence). This CDR3 has 15 residues. The CDR3 protein is CASSLGTGVLGEAFF. In DNA form, the CDR3 reads TGTGCCAGCAGCTTAGGCACAGGGGTCCTAGGTGAAGCTTTCTTT.

The chain employs TRBV6-6 and TRBJ2-2, with D uncertain. Trimming cost V 7 bases and J 4 bases, with 7 bases left between them. Germline V gene sequence: CDR1 MNHNY, CDR2 SVGAGI (reference sequence). The CDR3 extends over 12 amino acids. The CDR3 DNA follows: TGTGCCAGCAACTTCGGCACCGGGGAGCTGTTTTTT. Protein: CASNFGTGELFF.

The chain recombines TRBV6-5 with TRBJ2-2; tentative D call: TRBD2 (7 bases). In germline, CDR1 is MNHEY, CDR2 SVGAGI. V was cut by 6 bases and J by 5 bases, with 16 bases left in between. The CDR3 extends over 15 amino acids. The CDR3 DNA reads as TGTGCCAGCAGCTACCTGGGGGGGGCAACCGGGGAGCTGTTTTTT. Translation gives CASSYLGGATGELFF.

The CDR3 sequence is CASSPDYGRGYTF. Written as DNA, the CDR3 is TGTGCCAGCAGTCCTGACTACGGGCGAGGCTACACCTTC. V gene TRBV6-4 combines with J gene TRBJ1-2, with D unclear. Germline CDR1 is MRHNA and CDR2 is SNTAGT. Trimming cost V 5 bases and J 8 bases, with 15 bases left between them. The CDR3 loop spans 13 amino acids.

The rearrangement uses TRBV11-2 and TRBJ2-2; 14 nucleotides align to TRBD2. The CDR3 has 17 residues. Germline V gene lookup returns CDR1 SGHAT and CDR2 FQNNGV. Germline trimming cut 5 bases from V and 2 bases from J; bases unmatched to any gene: 4. CDR3 region: CASSPTSGRANTGELFF. Here the CDR3 DNA reads TGTGCCAGCAGCCCGACTAGCGGGAGGGCCAACACCGGGGAGCTGTTTTTT.

This chain connects TRBV5-1 to TRBJ2-3; 8 bases fit TRBD1. Germline V CDR1 and CDR2: SGHRS, YFSETQ. The junction had 5 bases not matched to a gene; V was cut back by 2 bases and J by 6 bases. This CDR3 region has 14 residues. The CDR3 DNA follows: TGCGCCAGCAGCTTTACGACAGGGGACGATACGCAGTATTTT. Residues: CASSFTTGDDTQYF.

This clone occurred once. The chain links TRBV10-1 to TRBJ1-5; TRBD1 matches 12 bases. V was clipped by 5 bases and J by 9 bases; unmatched bases: 11. The CDR3 has 16 amino acids. The V gene's germline CDR1 is WNHNN and CDR2 SYGVQD (reference sequence). The CDR3 DNA follows: TGCGCCAGCAGTCCCAGGGACAGGGGGCCTTGCCCGCCCCAGCATTTT. This translates into CASSPRDRGPCPPQHF.

The chain combines TRBV9 with TRBJ2-5, with D perhaps matching TRBD1 (6 bases). This CDR3 comprises 15 residues. Germline CDR1 is SGDLS and CDR2 is YYNGEE. The V end lost 4 bases, the J end lost 5 bases, and 18 bases lay between the germline ends. CDR3 in DNA: TGTGCCAGCAGCTTAGGGACACAGCAGGTCGAGACCCAGTACTTC. Protein sequence: CASSLGTQQVETQYF.

This rearrangement joins TRBV5-1 to TRBJ1-4; tentatively, D is TRBD1 (6 bases). Per the germline V gene, CDR1 is SGHRS and CDR2 is YFSETQ. This CDR3 contains 15 residues. V was pared by 4 bases and J by 2 bases, with 12 bases between. The CDR3: CASSITGMTNEKLFF. The CDR3 DNA is TGCGCCAGCAGCATAACAGGGATGACTAATGAAAAACTGTTTTTT.

The V gene is TRBV2, the J gene TRBJ1-4; D unresolved. The CDR3 is 12 amino acids. CDR1 and CDR2 from the germline V gene are SNHLY and FYNNEI. V was shortened by 7 bases and J by 4 bases, with 7 bases between the two germline ends. In nucleotides, the CDR3 is TGTGCCAGCAATCGGGGTAATGAAAAACTGTTTTTT. Translated: CASNRGNEKLFF.

This clone has only one observation. V and J are TRBV7-3 and TRBJ2-5; tentatively, D is TRBD1 (6 bases). The CDR3 is made up of 14 amino acids. The V end lost 5 bases, the J end lost 1 base, and 11 bases lay between the germline ends. From germline, CDR1 is SGHTA and CDR2 FQGTGA. The CDR3 spells CASSPQGFQETQYF. CDR3 in DNA: TGTGCCAGCAGCCCACAGGGATTCCAAGAGACCCAGTACTTC.

This chain connects TRBV24-1 to TRBJ1-1; maybe TRBD1 (6 bases). CDR3 length: 15 residues. Germline CDR1 is KGHDR and CDR2 is SFDVKD. Trimming removed 1 base from V and 5 bases from J, with 13 bases in between. In DNA form, the CDR3 reads TGTGCCACCAGTGATTTAGGAACAGGGTGGACTGAAGCTTTCTTT. Its translation: CATSDLGTGWTEAFF.

The chain carries TRBV30 and TRBJ1-5; D is uncertain. This CDR3 is 15 amino acids long. Germline-derived CDR1 and CDR2 are GTSNPN and SVGIG (reference sequence). Trimming took 4 bases from V and 4 from J, leaving 17 bases between them. CDR3 nucleotide sequence: TGTGCCTGGACCCCCCCCTCGGCAGGAAATCAGCCCCAGCATTTT. Translated, it gives CAWTPPSAGNQPQHF.

This rearrangement joins TRBV5-1 to TRBJ2-7, with TRBD1 matching over 10 bases. The germline gives CDR1 SGHRS, CDR2 YFSETQ. The CDR3 length is 13 residues. The V segment lost 5 bases and the J segment 5 bases; nucleotides outside the gene matches: 4. In DNA, the CDR3 is TGCGCCAGCAGGACCGGGACAGGGGACGAGCAGTACTTC. Encoded protein: CASRTGTGDEQYF.